A single sample gave rise to the 17 T cell receptor beta chains below, sequenced in a study of regulatory T cells in long-lasting Graves disease. Specified time point: newly diagnosed GD, antithyroid drugs for less than 3 months. After RNA was extracted from PBMCs, the TCR library was made from it. Investigators prepared the TCR beta libraries by applying iRepertoire HTBI primers and Arm-PCR of CDR3 regions. Each CDR3 protein is one row after TCRdb ran MiXCR on the multiplex PCR reads. This sample carries 200,000 to 250,000 distinct CDR3 sequences, roughly 20% of them seen once, and the ten largest clones take about 12%. The sample also formed part of further work on T cells in Graves' hyperthyroidism and ophthalmopathy.

Sequenced here: peripheral blood mononuclear cells (PBMCs), sampled at new diagnosis, from a patient treated with antithyroid drugs. The source is a woman in her twenties or thirties with Graves disease.

The chain is built from TRBV5-6 and TRBJ1-5; TRBD1 matches at 8 bases. Germline assignment: CDR1 SGHDT and CDR2 YYEEEE. There are 14 residues in the CDR3. Losses at the gene ends were 4 bases for V and 6 bases for J; bases not matched to a gene: 6. The CDR3 nucleotides read TGTGCCAGCAGCGGATGGACAGGGCTTCAGCCCCAGCATTTT. Protein product: CASSGWTGLQPQHF.

This clonotype has a count of ten or more. The rearrangement links TRBV24-1 to TRBJ2-1, with TRBD1 matching over 9 bases. The germline V gene has CDR1 KGHDR and CDR2 SFDVKD. The CDR3 loop spans 15 amino acids. Unmatched junction bases numbered 3, after V lost 2 bases and J lost 5 bases. CDR3 sequence (DNA): TGTGCCACCAGTGATTCGGACAGGGGAGACAATGAGCAGTTCTTC. Residues: CATSDSDRGDNEQFF.

About this clonotype: One junction end does not reproduce the germline sequence, and a read error may be involved. This chain joins TRBV3-1 and TRBJ2-1; D might be TRBD2 (7 bases). The CDR3 extends over 16 amino acids. Germline V gives CDR1 LGHDT, CDR2 YNNKEL (reference sequence). DNA for the CDR3: TGTGCCAGCAGCCAAGATGGGTCGGGGGGCCACAATGAGCAGTCCTTC. Translation: CASSQDGSGGHNEQSF.

This clonotype was seen ten or more times. V usage is TRBV28 and J usage is TRBJ1-2; D not resolved. The V end lost 5 bases, the J end lost 2 bases, and 12 bases lay between the germline ends. Germline CDR1 is MDHEN and CDR2 is SYDVKM. CDR3 size: 14 residues. CDR3 sequence: CASSNYDGNYGYTF. The DNA of the CDR3 is TGTGCCAGCAGTAATTATGACGGGAACTATGGCTACACCTTC.

This clonotype has only a few counts. Likely a read error: the CDR3 ends without its conserved phenylalanine or tryptophan. The genes are TRBV18 and TRBJ1-1; unclear D gene. V was clipped by 2 bases and J by 3 bases, with 7 bases between them. CDR1 and CDR2 from the germline V gene are KGHSH and LQKENI. The CDR3 totals 13 residues. CDR3 sequence (DNA): TGTGCCAGCTCACCAAAGCCAGACACTGAAGCTTTCCTT. Translating it yields CASSPKPDTEAFL.

This clonotype occurred many times. V gene TRBV27 combines with J gene TRBJ1-6; the match to TRBD1 covers 7 bases. V was clipped by 6 bases and J by 5 bases; unmatched bases: 7. Per the germline V gene, CDR1 is MNHEY and CDR2 is SMNVEV (reference sequence). The CDR3 spans 15 residues. The CDR3 sequence: CASSHTGTDNSPLHF. CDR3 bases: TGTGCCAGCAGCCATACCGGGACAGATAATTCACCCCTCCACTTT.

As regards this clonotype: The missing conserved phenylalanine or tryptophan at the end of this CDR3 makes a read error likely. It is unclear where the CDR3 begins or ends on the DNA, so no DNA is shown, and the CDR3 is as TCRdb lists it. The genes are TRBV4-1 and TRBJ1-6. The V gene's germline CDR1 is MGHRA and CDR2 YSYEKL. The CDR3 spans 16 amino acids, including both terminal residues. This chain's CDR3 is CASTFIRSSYYSPLLL.

In this sample, this clonotype turned up many times. The chain carries TRBV9 and TRBJ2-2; TRBD1 aligns across 8 bases. The J segment lost 2 bases and the V segment lost 4 bases, leaving 13 bases of the junction unmatched. This CDR3 has 18 amino acids. The germline V gene encodes CDR1 SGDLS and CDR2 YYNGEE. The CDR3 here is CASSNPREGTGNTGELFF. For the CDR3, the DNA is TGTGCCAGCAGCAACCCCCGGGAAGGGACAGGAAACACCGGGGAGCTGTTTTTT.

Ten or more counts support this clonotype. The chain recombines TRBV12-3 or TRBV12-4 with TRBJ2-7; 8 bases match TRBD1. V gave up 0 bases and J gave up 5 bases; unmatched junction bases: 6. The CDR3 sequence is 15 residues long. This CDR3 is CASSLAQGAKDEQYF. Written as DNA, the CDR3 is TGTGCCAGCAGTTTAGCTCAGGGGGCAAAGGACGAGCAGTACTTC.

This clonotype was seen repeatedly, ten times or more. The chain is built from TRBV28 and TRBJ1-5; possible D gene TRBD1, 6 bases. The germline V and J ends were trimmed by 6 bases and 2 bases, with 11 bases remaining between them. CDR3 size: 14 residues. Germline V gene sequence: CDR1 MDHEN, CDR2 SYDVKM. DNA for the CDR3: TGTGCCAGCAGCCTAAGACAGGGCAATCAGCCCCAGCATTTT. Translated: CASSLRQGNQPQHF.

At least ten counts were recorded for this clonotype. This chain uses TRBV7-3 with TRBJ2-1; TRBD2 aligns across 10 bases. Germline V CDR1 and CDR2: SGHTA, FQGTGA. After removal of 4 bases from V and 6 bases from J, the junction contained 6 bases not matched to a gene. This CDR3 contains 15 residues. CDR3: CASSSPGLATNEQFF. The CDR3 nucleotides are TGTGCCAGCAGCTCGCCGGGACTAGCGACCAATGAGCAGTTCTTC. Drawing the rest from reference TRBV7-3 and TRBJ2-1, the complete variable domain is GAGVSQTPSNKVTEKGKYVELRCDPISGHTALYWYRQSLGQGPEFLIYFQGTGAADDSGLPNDRFFAVRPEGSVSTLKIQRTERGDSAVYLCASSSPGLATNEQFFGPGTRLTVL.

At least ten counts were recorded for this clonotype. The rearrangement uses TRBV12-3 or TRBV12-4 and TRBJ2-7; 10 nucleotides match TRBD1. The CDR3 is 15 amino acids. The J segment lost 1 base and the V segment lost 1 base, leaving 1 base of the junction unmatched. The CDR3 spells CASSLGDRGSYEQYF. CDR3 nucleotide sequence: TGTGCCAGCAGTTTAGGGGACAGGGGATCCTACGAGCAGTACTTC.

Remarks on this clonotype: One base away lies a much larger clone, so this may be a sequencing read error. The chain uses TRBV6-2 or TRBV6-3 and TRBJ1-1; D not resolved. The CDR3 extends over 14 amino acids. V lost 2 bases and J lost 5, with 12 bases in between. Germline V gives CDR1 MNHEY, CDR2 SVGEGT. In nucleotides, the CDR3 is TGTGCCAGCAGTTACAAGGGAGTGAGGACTGAAGCTTTCTTT. Translating gives CASSYKGVRTEAFF.

At least ten counts were recorded for this clonotype. The chain has TRBV6-2 or TRBV6-3 and TRBJ2-5, with 7 bases aligning to TRBD1. Germline CDR1 and CDR2: MNHEY and SVGEGT. The CDR3 covers 15 residues. The ends lost 5 bases at V and 4 bases at J; junction bases unmatched: 10. This chain's CDR3 is CASSERNRGGETQYF. The CDR3, as DNA: TGTGCCAGCAGTGAACGAAACAGGGGTGGAGAGACCCAGTACTTC.

The table lists this clonotype with many counts. The chain carries TRBV5-1 and TRBJ2-3, with 7 bases matching TRBD2. V trimming: 4 bases; J trimming: 2 bases; junction bases outside the gene matches: 7. CDR1 and CDR2 (germline): SGHRS, YFSETQ. This CDR3 comprises 15 residues. As DNA, the CDR3 is TGCGCCAGCAGCCTCGGGGGGATTTACACAGATACGCAGTATTTT. It specifies CASSLGGIYTDTQYF.

In this sample, this clonotype turned up many times. V usage is TRBV27 and J usage is TRBJ1-4, with 7 bases that match TRBD1. From germline, CDR1 is MNHEY and CDR2 SMNVEV (reference sequence). CDR3 size: 16 residues. Unmatched junction bases numbered 12, after V lost 3 bases and J lost 8 bases. The CDR3 is CASSFRGGAGREKLFF. As DNA, the CDR3 is TGTGCCAGCAGTTTCAGGGGGGGCGCGGGACGGGAAAAACTGTTTTTT.

This chain uses TRBV19 with TRBJ2-6; D not resolved. Germline V CDR1 and CDR2: LNHDA, SQIVND (reference sequence). CDR3 size: 15 residues. V was trimmed by 3 bases and J by 2 bases, leaving 8 bases between them. DNA of the CDR3: TGTGCCAGTAGTATCCGGGCCCCTGGGGCCAACGTCCTGACTTTC. It yields the protein CASSIRAPGANVLTF. Together with reference TRBV19 and TRBJ2-6, the CDR3 gives the full variable domain: DGGITQSPKYLFRKEGQNVTLSCEQNLNHDAMYWYRQDPGQGLRLIYYSQIVNDFQKGDIAEGYSVSREKKESFPLTVTSAQKNPTAFYLCASSIRAPGANVLTFGAGSRLTVL.